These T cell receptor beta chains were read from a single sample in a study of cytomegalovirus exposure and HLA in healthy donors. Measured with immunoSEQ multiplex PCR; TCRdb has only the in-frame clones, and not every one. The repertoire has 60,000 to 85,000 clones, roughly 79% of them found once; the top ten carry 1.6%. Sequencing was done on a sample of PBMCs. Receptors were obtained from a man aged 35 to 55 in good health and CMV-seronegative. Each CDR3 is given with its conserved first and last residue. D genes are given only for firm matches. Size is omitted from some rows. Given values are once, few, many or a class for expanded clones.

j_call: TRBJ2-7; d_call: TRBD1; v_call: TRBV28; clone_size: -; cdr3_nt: TGTGCCAGCAATCCCTCCCCCGGGACAGGGATTAATCGCTACGAGCAGTACTTC; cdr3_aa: CASNPSPGTGINRYEQYF
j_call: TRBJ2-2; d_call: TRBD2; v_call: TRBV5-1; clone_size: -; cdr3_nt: TGCGCCAGCAGCTTGTCTATCGGGGGGACCGGGGAGCTGTTTTTT; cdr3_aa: CASSLSIGGTGELFF
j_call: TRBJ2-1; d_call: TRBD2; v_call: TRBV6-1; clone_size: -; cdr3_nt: TGTGCCAGCAGTGGAGGACTAGCGGGAGGGTACAATGAGCAGTTCTTC; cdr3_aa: CASSGGLAGGYNEQFF
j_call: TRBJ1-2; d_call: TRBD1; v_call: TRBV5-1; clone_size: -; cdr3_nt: TGCGCCAGCAGCTTGGAGGTGACAGGGCGATATGGCTACACCTTC; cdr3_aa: CASSLEVTGRYGYTF
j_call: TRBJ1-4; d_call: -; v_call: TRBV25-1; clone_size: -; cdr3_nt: TGTGCCAGCAGTGCCAACGGGGGGGCATATGAAAAACTGTTTTTT; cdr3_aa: CASSANGGAYEKLFF
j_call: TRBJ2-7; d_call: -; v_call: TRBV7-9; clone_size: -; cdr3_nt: TGTGCCAGCAGTCCCCAAGGACAGCTGCAGTACTTC; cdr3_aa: CASSPQGQLQYF
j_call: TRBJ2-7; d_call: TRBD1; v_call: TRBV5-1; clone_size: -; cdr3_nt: TGCGCCAGCAGCGACATCGACAGGGGTGTGCAGTACTTC; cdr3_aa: CASSDIDRGVQYF
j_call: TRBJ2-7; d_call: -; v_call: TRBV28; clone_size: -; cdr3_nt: TGTGCCAGTAACCCCATGCCGGGTCTCGAGCAGTACTTC; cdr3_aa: CASNPMPGLEQYF
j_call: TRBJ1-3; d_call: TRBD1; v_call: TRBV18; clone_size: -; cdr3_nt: TGTGCCAGCTCACCACGGGACAGCTCCAGCTCTGGAAACACCATATATTTT; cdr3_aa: CASSPRDSSSSGNTIYF
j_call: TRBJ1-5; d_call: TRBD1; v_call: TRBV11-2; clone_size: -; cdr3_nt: TGTGCCAGCAGTTTCGGACAGGGGGATCAGCCCCAGCATTTT; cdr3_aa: CASSFGQGDQPQHF
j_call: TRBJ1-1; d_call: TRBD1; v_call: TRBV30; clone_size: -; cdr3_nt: TGTGCCTGGAACAGGGGGCAGAACACTGAAGCTTTCTTT; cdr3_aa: CAWNRGQNTEAFF
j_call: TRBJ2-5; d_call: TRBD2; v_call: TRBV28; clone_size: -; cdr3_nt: TGTGCCAGCAGTCCCTTGACTAGCGGATTCCAAGAGACCCAGTACTTC; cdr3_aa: CASSPLTSGFQETQYF
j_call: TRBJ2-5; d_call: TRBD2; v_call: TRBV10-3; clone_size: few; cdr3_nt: TGTGCCACCCGACTAGCGGGGGGGGAGGAGACCCAGTACTTC; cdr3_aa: CATRLAGGEETQYF
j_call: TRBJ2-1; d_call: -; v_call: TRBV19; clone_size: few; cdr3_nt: TGTGCCAGTACTCCAACCACGCGCGGGGTCTACAATGAGCAGTTCTTC; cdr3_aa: CASTPTTRGVYNEQFF
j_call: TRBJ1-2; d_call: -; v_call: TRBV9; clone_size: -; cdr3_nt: TGTGCCAGCAGCGTAGGGAGTGATTCCTATGGCTACACCTTC; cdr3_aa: CASSVGSDSYGYTF
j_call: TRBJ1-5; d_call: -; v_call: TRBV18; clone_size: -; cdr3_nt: TGTGCCAGCTCACCACGGATATTAGATTTGGGGGGGGGCAATCAGCCCCAGCATTTT; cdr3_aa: CASSPRILDLGGGNQPQHF
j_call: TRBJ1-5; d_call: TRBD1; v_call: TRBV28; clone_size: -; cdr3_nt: TGTGCCAGCAGTTCCCCCGGGACAGGGGATCAGCCCCAGCATTTT; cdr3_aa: CASSSPGTGDQPQHF
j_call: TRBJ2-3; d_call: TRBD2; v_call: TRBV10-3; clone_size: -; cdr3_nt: TGTGCCATCAGGGCCATTGGGACTAGCGGGGCCAGCACAGATACGCAGTATTTT; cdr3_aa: CAIRAIGTSGASTDTQYF
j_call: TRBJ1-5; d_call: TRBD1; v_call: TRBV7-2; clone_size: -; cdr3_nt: TGTGCCAGCAGCAAACCCGGGACAGGTAGCAATCAGCCCCAGCATTTT; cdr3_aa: CASSKPGTGSNQPQHF
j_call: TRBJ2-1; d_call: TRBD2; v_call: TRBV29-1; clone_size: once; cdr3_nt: TGCAGCGTTCAAGCGGGAGGGCCAAATGAGCAGTTCTTC; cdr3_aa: CSVQAGGPNEQFF
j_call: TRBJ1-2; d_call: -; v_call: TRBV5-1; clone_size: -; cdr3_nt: TGCGCCAGCAGCCCGAGCGGCCCGACAGGAAACTATGGCTACACCTTC; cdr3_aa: CASSPSGPTGNYGYTF
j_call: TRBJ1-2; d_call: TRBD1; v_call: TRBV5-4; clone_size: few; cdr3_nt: TGTGCCAGCAGCCTCGACCTGGGACAGGGGGTCGCTTCCTATGGCTACACCTTC; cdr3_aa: CASSLDLGQGVASYGYTF
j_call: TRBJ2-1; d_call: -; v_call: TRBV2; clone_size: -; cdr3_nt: TGTGCCAGCAGTGGGGGGGAGATTAGATACAATGAGCAGTTCTTC; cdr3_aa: CASSGGEIRYNEQFF
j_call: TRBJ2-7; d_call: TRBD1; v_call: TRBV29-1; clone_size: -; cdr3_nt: TGCAGCGTTACCGCGGCGGGACAGGGCCTATACGAGCAGTACTTC; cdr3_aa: CSVTAAGQGLYEQYF
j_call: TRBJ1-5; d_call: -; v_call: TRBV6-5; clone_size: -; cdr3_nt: TGTGCCAGCAGTGGAACGAGGGATCAGCCCCAGCATTTT; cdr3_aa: CASSGTRDQPQHF
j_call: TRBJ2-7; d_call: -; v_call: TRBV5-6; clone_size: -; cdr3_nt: TGTGCCAGCAGACGCCAGGGTTACGAGCAGTACTTC; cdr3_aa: CASRRQGYEQYF
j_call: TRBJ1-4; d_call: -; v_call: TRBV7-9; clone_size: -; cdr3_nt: TGTGCCAGCAGCTTAGCGGGAGCGATTCGTAATGAAAAACTGTTTTTT; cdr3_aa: CASSLAGAIRNEKLFF
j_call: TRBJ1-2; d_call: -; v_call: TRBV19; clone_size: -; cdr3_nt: TGTGCCAGTAGTCCCCTCAAATCGAGCGGGGCGCTAATTGGGGACTACACCTTC; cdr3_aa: CASSPLKSSGALIGDYTF
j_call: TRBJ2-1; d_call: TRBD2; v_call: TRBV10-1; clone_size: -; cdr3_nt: TGCGCCAGCAGTGAGTCTAGCGGGAGGCAAAATGAGCAGTTCTTC; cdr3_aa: CASSESSGRQNEQFF